This TCR beta chain was identified during a study of T cells in Graves' hyperthyroidism and ophthalmopathy. Study observations and caveats: Separation of ophthalmopathy from stable hyperthyroidism was achieved by a 13 V-J model. Most thyroid clonotypes with frequency above 0.001 were detected in blood.

This clonotype has at least ten counts. Its antigen is not known. Amplification of TCR beta CDR3 regions used RNA as the template. The HTBI primer set was used in a first-round RT-PCR of the TCR CDR3. TCRdb processed the multiplex PCR reads anew with MiXCR; each CDR3 protein has one entry. The sample holds about 600,000 distinct CDR3 sequences, about a sixth seen once. Patients with uncontrolled infections, other autoimmune diseases, pregnancy or lactation were excluded. Out of about 10 ml of fresh peripheral blood came the PBMCs. The specimen was blood. This receptor was identified in a woman aged 40 to 50 with Graves' ophthalmopathy.

The CDR3 sequence is CASSLGGAQVSPLHF. The CDR3 DNA is TGTGCCAGCAGTTTAGGAGGGGCGCAGGTCTCACCCCTCCACTTT. The gene calls are TRBV28 and TRBJ1-6; D perhaps matches TRBD1 (5 bases). This CDR3 has 15 residues. Deletions cut 2 bases from V and 10 bases from J, with 15 bases between. Germline V CDR1 and CDR2: MDHEN, SYDVKM.